This TCR beta chain was identified during a study of monozygotic twins with inflammatory bowel disease. Study-level points and caveats: Added variability in patient repertoires may stem from differing immunosuppressive treatments.

The CDR3 is 14 amino acids. Looked up from germline, CDR1 is ENHRY and CDR2 is SYGVKD. Remarks on this clonotype: Its antigen is still unknown.

TCRdb reprocessed the 5' RACE reads and keeps a single row for each CDR3 protein, giving no DNA. This listing includes 400,000 to 500,000 distinct CDR3 sequences. V and J are TRBV10-3 and TRBJ2-2. The sequence came from a human donor with ulcerative colitis or Crohn's disease, or a healthy co-twin of an affected twin (not recorded which). The sample comprised blood. This CDR3 reads CAISESMVTGELFF.